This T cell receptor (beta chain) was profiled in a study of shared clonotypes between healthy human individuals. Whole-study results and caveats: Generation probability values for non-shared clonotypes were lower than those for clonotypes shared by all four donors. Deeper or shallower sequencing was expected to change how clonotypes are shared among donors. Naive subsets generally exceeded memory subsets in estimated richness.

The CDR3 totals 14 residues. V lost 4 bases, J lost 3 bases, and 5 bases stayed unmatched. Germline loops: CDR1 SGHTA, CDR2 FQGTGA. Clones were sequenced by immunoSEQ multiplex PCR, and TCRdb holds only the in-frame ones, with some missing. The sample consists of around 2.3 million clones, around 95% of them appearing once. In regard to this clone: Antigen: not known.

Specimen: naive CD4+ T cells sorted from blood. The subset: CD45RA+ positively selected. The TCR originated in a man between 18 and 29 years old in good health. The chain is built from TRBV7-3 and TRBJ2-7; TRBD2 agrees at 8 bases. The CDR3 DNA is TGTGCCAGCAGCTCGGGACTAGTAGACTACGAGCAGTACTTC. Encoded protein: CASSSGLVDYEQYF.